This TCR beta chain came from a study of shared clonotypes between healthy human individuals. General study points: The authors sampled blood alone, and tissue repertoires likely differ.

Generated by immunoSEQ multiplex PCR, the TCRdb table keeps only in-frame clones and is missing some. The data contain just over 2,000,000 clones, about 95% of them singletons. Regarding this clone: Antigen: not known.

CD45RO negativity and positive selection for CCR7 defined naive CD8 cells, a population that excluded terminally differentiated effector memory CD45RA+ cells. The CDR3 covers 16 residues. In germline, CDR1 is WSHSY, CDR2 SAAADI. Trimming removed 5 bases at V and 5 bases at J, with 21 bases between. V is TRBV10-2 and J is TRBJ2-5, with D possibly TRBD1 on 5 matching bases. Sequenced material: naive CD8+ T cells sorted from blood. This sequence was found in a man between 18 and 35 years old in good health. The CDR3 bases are TGCGCCAGCAGTAGGGGCAGACCGCCTATTAAGGAGACCCAGTACTTC. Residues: CASSRGRPPIKETQYF.